The 18 T cell receptor beta chains listed next were all sequenced from one sample in a study of T cell changes during pregnancy in multiple sclerosis. Profiling relied on immunoSEQ multiplex PCR, and the TCRdb table lists in-frame clones only, not all of them. Here the sample spans tens of thousands of clones, around nine tenths being singletons. Sequencing was performed on CD4+ T cells from peripheral blood mononuclear cells, taken before pregnancy. The receptors stem from a female donor with multiple sclerosis, enrolled in a pregnancy study.

The chain combines TRBV7-7 with TRBJ2-1; TRBD2 matches at 14 bases. Germline V CDR1 and CDR2: SSHAT, FNYEAQ (reference sequence). The CDR3 is 15 amino acids. The ends lost 5 bases at V and 5 bases at J; junction bases unmatched: 2. The CDR3 DNA follows: TGTGCCAGCAGCCGGGGACTAGCGGGGGACAATGAGCAGTTCTTC. Translation: CASSRGLAGDNEQFF.

This chain joins TRBV18 and TRBJ1-1; D not resolved. V lost 3 bases and J lost 1, with 9 bases in between. The CDR3 is 14 residues long. Germline-derived CDR1 and CDR2 are KGHSH and LQKENI. The CDR3 region is CASSPNSRNTEAFF. DNA for the CDR3: TGTGCCAGCTCACCGAACAGCAGGAACACTGAAGCTTTCTTT.

This rearrangement joins TRBV19 to TRBJ2-7, with 10 bases that match TRBD1. Germline values: CDR1 LNHDA, CDR2 SQIVND (reference sequence). V lost 4 bases, J lost 2 bases, and 5 bases stayed unmatched. This CDR3 spans 15 amino acids. CDR3 DNA: TGTGCCAGTAGTACCCGGGACAGGGGCACCTACGAGCAGTACTTC. It translates to CASSTRDRGTYEQYF.

This clone was detected once. The chain couples TRBV5-4 to TRBJ2-1; D remains unclear. Trimming took 2 bases from V and 7 from J, leaving 13 bases between them. Germline assignment: CDR1 SGHNT and CDR2 YYREEE (reference sequence). The CDR3 sequence is 14 residues long. The CDR3 sequence is CASSFPQRGNEQFF. The DNA for the CDR3 is TGTGCCAGCAGCTTTCCACAACGAGGAAATGAGCAGTTCTTC.

The rearrangement joins TRBV7-6 to TRBJ1-2, with 9 bases matching TRBD1. Germline CDR1 reads SGHVS; CDR2 reads FNYEAQ. V trimming: 5 bases; J trimming: 7 bases; junction bases outside the gene matches: 5. The CDR3 has 13 residues. The CDR3 coding sequence is TGTGCCAGCAGCCTGGAGGACAGGGGTGGCTACACCTTC. This sequence encodes CASSLEDRGGYTF.

The CDR3 here is CARGAAVNTEAFF. In nucleotides, the CDR3 is TGTGCCAGGGGGGCGGCAGTTAACACTGAAGCTTTCTTT. The chain is built from TRBV2 and TRBJ1-1, with D perhaps TRBD1 (6 bases). The V gene's germline CDR1 is SNHLY and CDR2 FYNNEI. The CDR3 sequence is 13 residues long. Trimming removed 9 bases from V and 2 bases from J, with 13 bases in between.

This clone has only one observation. The rearrangement joins TRBV5-8 to TRBJ2-7; TRBD2 agrees at 15 bases. V gave up 4 bases and J gave up 6 bases; unmatched junction bases: 11. Germline V gene lookup returns CDR1 SGHTS and CDR2 YDEGEE. The CDR3 runs 17 residues. CDR3 residues: CASSQGTSGRKLGEQYF. As DNA, the CDR3 is TGTGCCAGCAGCCAAGGGACTAGCGGGAGGAAGTTGGGCGAGCAGTACTTC.

The chain uses TRBV5-6 and TRBJ2-2; D possibly corresponds to TRBD2 (6 bases). The CDR3 has 16 residues. Trimming left V 3 bases short and J 1 base short, with 13 bases between. Germline V gives CDR1 SGHDT, CDR2 YYEEEE. CDR3 bases: TGTGCCAGCAGCTCGAGAACGGGACTGAACACCGGGGAGCTGTTTTTT. The encoded protein is CASSSRTGLNTGELFF.

This clone was seen more than once but under ten times. Other DNA sequences of this sample code for an identical CDR3. J is TRBJ1-1 and V is TRBV11-2; D not certain. V lost 5 bases to trimming and J lost 0 bases, with 7 bases between them. CDR1 is SGHAT, CDR2 FQNNGV, per germline. There are 13 residues in the CDR3. CDR3 loop: CASSLRVNTEAFF. The DNA of the CDR3 is TGTGCCAGCAGCCTCCGGGTGAACACTGAAGCTTTCTTT.

The chain has TRBV5-1 and TRBJ2-7; TRBD1 matches at 8 bases. This CDR3 has 15 residues. Germline assignment: CDR1 SGHRS and CDR2 YFSETQ. With V trimmed by 4 bases and J by 2 bases, 8 bases remained unmatched. CDR3 residues: CASSKTGGTPYEQYF. The CDR3 nucleotides read TGCGCCAGCAGCAAAACAGGGGGGACCCCCTACGAGCAGTACTTC.

The V call is TRBV18, the J call TRBJ1-1; D gene unclear. This CDR3 has 13 residues. CDR1 KGHSH and CDR2 LQKENI come from the germline V gene. The germline V and J ends were trimmed by 3 bases and 6 bases, with 11 bases remaining between them. CDR3: CASSPSGRAEAFF. In DNA form, the CDR3 reads TGTGCCAGCTCACCCTCGGGGAGAGCTGAAGCTTTCTTT.

In this sample, this clone turned up once. The chain has TRBV6-5 and TRBJ2-5; TRBD1 might be the D (6 bases). Trimming took off 6 bases at V and 9 bases at J, with 20 bases between the two ends. There are 14 residues in the CDR3. Per germline, CDR1 MNHEY and CDR2 SVGAGI. CDR3 nucleotide sequence: TGTGCCAGCAGCCCAACCCACAGGGACCGGGCCCAGTACTTC. Its protein is CASSPTHRDRAQYF.

The CDR3 loop is CASSSSLAGGTNEQFF. CDR3 nucleotide sequence: TGTGCCAGCAGCTCCTCCCTAGCGGGAGGGACAAATGAGCAGTTCTTC. This rearrangement joins TRBV7-2 to TRBJ2-1; 12 bases match TRBD2. The length of the CDR3 is 16 residues. V shed 4 bases and J 7 bases; nucleotides not matched to a gene: 8. Germline assignment: CDR1 SGHTA and CDR2 FQGNSA.

V and J are TRBV5-1 and TRBJ2-7; the D gene is possibly TRBD2 (6 bases). CDR3 length: 14 residues. Trimming cost V 4 bases and J 1 base, with 12 bases left between them. The germline V gene has CDR1 SGHRS and CDR2 YFSETQ. The CDR3 DNA reads as TGCGCCAGCAGCGTAGCGGTATCATCCTACGAGCAGTACTTC. This gives the protein CASSVAVSSYEQYF.

This clone was picked up a small number of times. This chain links TRBV6-1 with TRBJ1-5, with D uncertain. Trimming left V 0 bases short and J 3 bases short, with 6 bases between. This CDR3 is built from 14 residues. The germline gives CDR1 MNHNS, CDR2 SASEGT. In nucleotides, the CDR3 is TGTGCCAGCAGTGAAGCCCCAGACAATCAGCCCCAGCATTTT. It codes for CASSEAPDNQPQHF.

This clone turned up a few times. V is TRBV6-5 and J is TRBJ2-2; a possible D gene is TRBD2 (6 bases). Germline V lookup: CDR1 MNHEY, CDR2 SVGAGI. Trimming took off 10 bases at V and 6 bases at J, with 12 bases between the two ends. The CDR3 is made up of 12 amino acids. CDR3 residues: CATVGGPGELFF. In DNA, the CDR3 is TGTGCCACTGTGGGGGGACCCGGGGAGCTGTTTTTT.

J is TRBJ1-2 and V is TRBV7-9; TRBD1 might be the D (5 bases). CDR3 length: 14 residues. V lost 2 bases, J lost 5 bases, and 12 bases lay in between. Germline CDR1 and CDR2: SEHNR and FQNEAQ (reference sequence). The CDR3 region is CASSLREGAYGYTF. CDR3 bases: TGTGCCAGCAGCTTACGTGAAGGGGCGTATGGCTACACCTTC.

The CDR3 sequence: CSVEDTTNEKLFF. The CDR3 DNA sequence: TGCAGCGTTGAAGACACAACTAATGAAAAACTGTTTTTT. The chain carries TRBV29-1 and TRBJ1-4; D not resolved. This CDR3 has 13 residues. The germline V and J ends were trimmed by 0 bases and 0 bases, with 2 bases remaining between them. Germline CDR1 reads SQVTM; CDR2 reads ANQGSEA.